This T cell receptor beta chain was recorded in a study of blood T cell repertoires in COVID-19. At the level of the study: Acute and convalescent COVID-19 samples came from the United States, Italy and Spain. The analysed material was cDNA or gDNA that came from T cells, B-cell-depleted T cells, or PBMCs.

Per the original data handling: Estimates of nucleated cell counts were drawn from the amplification of reference gene primers. Produced via immunoSEQ multiplex PCR; TCRdb's table is partial and in-frame only. That table is the source of V, J and clone size, and D and trimming were worked out from the DNA. The sample records a few hundred thousand clones, around four fifths being singletons. In this sample, this clone turned up a few times. The length of the CDR3 is 15 residues. V was trimmed by 4 bases and J by 4 bases, leaving 14 bases between them. Germline CDR1 is LGHNA and CDR2 is YSLEER. V gene TRBV4-3 combines with J gene TRBJ1-3; D call uncertain. This receptor was taken from a woman aged 45 to 65 with acute or convalescent COVID-19. Sequencing used peripheral blood. The CDR3 region has the DNA TGCGCCAGCAGCCCCTCAAATAACGAGGGAAACACCATATATTTT. Amino acid sequence: CASSPSNNEGNTIYF.